A single sample gave rise to the 11 T cell receptor beta chains below, sequenced in a study of blood T cell repertoires in COVID-19. TCRdb's table, derived via immunoSEQ multiplex PCR, lists solely in-frame clones and lacks some. The profile shows about 150,000 clones, more than 70% of them singletons. Sequences were obtained from peripheral blood. The source of these receptors is a man in his sixties with active or convalescent COVID-19.

This chain links TRBV5-1 with TRBJ1-2; the match to TRBD1 covers 10 bases. The germline V gene encodes CDR1 SGHRS and CDR2 YFSETQ. With V trimmed by 1 base and J by 4 bases, 10 bases remained unmatched. This CDR3 spans 17 amino acids. The CDR3 loop reads CASSLISGTGDSYGYTF. CDR3 nucleotide sequence: TGCGCCAGCAGCTTGATATCCGGGACAGGGGACAGCTATGGCTACACCTTC.

This rearrangement joins TRBV10-3 to TRBJ2-7; 8 bases line up with TRBD1. V gave up 6 bases and J gave up 4 bases; unmatched junction bases: 2. Germline V gives CDR1 ENHRY, CDR2 SYGVKD. The CDR3 is 12 residues long. CDR3 coding DNA: TGTGCCATCAGCGACAGGGGATACGAGCAGTACTTC. Its translation is CAISDRGYEQYF.

V gene TRBV4-1 combines with J gene TRBJ2-3, with 8 nucleotides matching TRBD2. Germline V gene data show CDR1 as MGHRA and CDR2 as YSYEKL. Trimming took 2 bases from V and 2 from J; bases not matched to a gene: 9. This CDR3 contains 17 residues. The CDR3 loop reads CASSQSGTRSLTDTQYF. The CDR3 DNA reads TGCGCCAGCAGCCAATCCGGGACTAGGAGCCTCACAGATACGCAGTATTTT.

The V call is TRBV5-1, the J call TRBJ2-2; no reliable D call. Trimming left V 0 bases short and J 3 bases short, with 9 bases between. The CDR3 has 15 amino acids. The germline V gene encodes CDR1 SGHRS and CDR2 YFSETQ. This CDR3 reads CASSLVSEDTGELFF. The CDR3 nucleotides are TGCGCCAGCAGCTTGGTATCCGAGGACACCGGGGAGCTGTTTTTT.

V gene TRBV6-5 combines with J gene TRBJ1-2; TRBD1 matches 9 bases. CDR1 and CDR2 from the germline V gene are MNHEY and SVGAGI. V lost 4 bases to trimming and J lost 8 bases; unmatched junction nucleotides: 11. The CDR3 has 15 amino acids. Written as DNA, the CDR3 is TGTGCCAGCAGTTCGGGACAGGGTTTCTATTCCGGCTACACCTTC. It is translated as CASSSGQGFYSGYTF.

This sequence joins TRBV7-2 and TRBJ2-7; TRBD2 matches 8 bases. V dropped 1 base and J dropped 6; count of bases not matched to a gene: 11. There are 16 residues in the CDR3. Germline CDR1 reads SGHTA; CDR2 reads FQGNSA. As DNA, the CDR3 is TGTGCCAGCAGCTTAGGGGGTGGAGTAGCGGGGCTCGAGCAGTACTTC. Protein product: CASSLGGGVAGLEQYF. Based on the CDR3 plus reference TRBV7-2 and TRBJ2-7, the full variable domain is GAGVSQSPSNKVTEKGKDVELRCDPISGHTALYWYRQSLGQGLEFLIYFQGNSAPDKSGLPSDRFSAERTGGSVSTLTIQRTQQEDSAVYLCASSLGGGVAGLEQYFGPGTRLTVT.

This clone was counted only a few times. V usage is TRBV5-1 and J usage is TRBJ2-1, with 9 bases identical to TRBD2. Germline V lookup: CDR1 SGHRS, CDR2 YFSETQ. The CDR3 runs 16 residues. After removal of 4 bases from V and 7 bases from J, the junction contained 12 bases not matched to a gene. The CDR3 region has the DNA TGCGCCAGCAGCCAGTTAGCGGGAGTGGGGAGGAATGAGCAGTTCTTC. Translated, it gives CASSQLAGVGRNEQFF.

In its sample, this clone was seen many times. The same CDR3 is also encoded by other DNA sequences in this sample. The chain joins TRBV5-1 to TRBJ2-1, with TRBD2 matching over 14 bases. The germline gives CDR1 SGHRS, CDR2 YFSETQ. V gave up 7 bases and J gave up 7 bases; unmatched junction bases: 4. The CDR3 extends over 14 amino acids. CDR3 sequence (DNA): TGCGCCAGCGGGACTAGCGGGAGCCTTAATGAGCAGTTCTTC. It is translated as CASGTSGSLNEQFF.

CDR3 sequence: CASSGLSGNYYEQYF. The CDR3 coding sequence is TGTGCCAGCAGTGGTTTAAGCGGCAATTATTACGAGCAGTACTTC. The chain recombines TRBV2 with TRBJ2-7; D perhaps matches TRBD2 (5 bases). The CDR3 contains 15 residues. From germline, CDR1 is SNHLY and CDR2 FYNNEI. V was trimmed by 4 bases and J by 4 bases, leaving 17 bases between them. Combining the CDR3 with reference TRBV2 and TRBJ2-7 gives the whole variable domain EPEVTQTPSHQVTQMGQEVILRCVPISNHLYFYWYRQILGQKVEFLVSFYNNEISEKSEIFDDQFSVERPDGSNFTLKIRSTKLEDSAMYFCASSGLSGNYYEQYFGPGTRLTVT.

The chain links TRBV30 to TRBJ1-1, with 9 bases fitting TRBD1. CDR1 and CDR2 (germline): GTSNPN, SVGIG (reference sequence). The CDR3 has 14 amino acids. V lost 3 bases and J lost 5; bases outside the gene matches: 7. CDR3 region: CAWSPGTGWTEAFF. Here the CDR3 DNA reads TGTGCCTGGAGCCCTGGGACAGGGTGGACTGAAGCTTTCTTT.

The chain is built from TRBV5-1 and TRBJ1-1; 8 bases line up with TRBD1. Germline trimming cut 4 bases from V and 1 base from J; bases unmatched to any gene: 15. The V gene's germline CDR1 is SGHRS and CDR2 YFSETQ. The CDR3 covers 18 residues. CDR3: CASSPGGRGQIGNTEAFF. The CDR3 nucleotides read TGCGCCAGCAGCCCTGGTGGCAGGGGGCAGATAGGGAACACTGAAGCTTTCTTT.